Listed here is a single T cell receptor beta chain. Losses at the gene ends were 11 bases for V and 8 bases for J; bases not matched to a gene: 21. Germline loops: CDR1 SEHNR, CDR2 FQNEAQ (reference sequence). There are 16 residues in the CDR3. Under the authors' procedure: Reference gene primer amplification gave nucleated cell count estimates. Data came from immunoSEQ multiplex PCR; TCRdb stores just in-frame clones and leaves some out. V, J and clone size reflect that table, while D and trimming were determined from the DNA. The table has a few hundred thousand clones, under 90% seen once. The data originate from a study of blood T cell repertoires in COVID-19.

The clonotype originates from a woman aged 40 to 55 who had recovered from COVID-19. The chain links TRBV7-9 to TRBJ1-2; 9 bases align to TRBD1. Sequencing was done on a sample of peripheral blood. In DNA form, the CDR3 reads TGTGCCGGACGGAGGGGTGAGACAGGGGGTCGAGAGGGCTACACCTTC. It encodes CAGRRGETGGREGYTF.